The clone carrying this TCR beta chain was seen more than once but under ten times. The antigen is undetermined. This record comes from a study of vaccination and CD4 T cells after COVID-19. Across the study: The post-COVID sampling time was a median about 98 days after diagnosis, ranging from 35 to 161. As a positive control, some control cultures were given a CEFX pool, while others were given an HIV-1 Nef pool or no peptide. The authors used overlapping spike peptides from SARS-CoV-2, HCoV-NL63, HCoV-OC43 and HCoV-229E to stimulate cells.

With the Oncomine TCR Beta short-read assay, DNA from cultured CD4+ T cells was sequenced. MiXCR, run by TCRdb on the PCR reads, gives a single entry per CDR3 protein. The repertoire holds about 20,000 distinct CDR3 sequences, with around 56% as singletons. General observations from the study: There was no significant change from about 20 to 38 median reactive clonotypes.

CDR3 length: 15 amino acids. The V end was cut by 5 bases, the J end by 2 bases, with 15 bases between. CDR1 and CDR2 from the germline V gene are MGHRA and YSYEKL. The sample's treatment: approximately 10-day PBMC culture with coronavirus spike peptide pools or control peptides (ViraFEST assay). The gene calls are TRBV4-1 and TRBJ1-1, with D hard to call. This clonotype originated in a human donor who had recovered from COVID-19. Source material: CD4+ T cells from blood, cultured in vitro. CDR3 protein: CASSKTGGVNTEAFF. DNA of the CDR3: TGCGCCAGCAGCAAGACCGGCGGGGTAAACACTGAAGCTTTCTTT.